The source of this TCR beta chain is a study of blood T cells in healthy people across ages. Regarding the study as a whole: A roughly linear age-dependent decrease characterized TCR beta diversity per million T cells.

For this clonotype: What it binds is unknown.

A sample-barcoded 5' primer and a J-beta primer mix were used in a second PCR of roughly 6 to 11 cycles. The authors tagged each cDNA molecule using a template-switch adaptor with 12 random nucleotides. TCRdb passed the 5' RACE reads through MiXCR, listing each CDR3 protein once. The sample lists about 780,000 distinct CDR3 sequences, about 42% occurring once. The length of the CDR3 is 15 residues. V dropped 4 bases and J dropped 1; count of bases not matched to a gene: 5. Germline V gives CDR1 SGHRS, CDR2 YFSETQ. The sample comprised blood. This receptor was taken from an older man in good health. J is TRBJ2-7 and V is TRBV5-1; 10 bases are shared with TRBD1. The CDR3 coding sequence is TGCGCCAGCAGCCGAAGGGGACAGGGGTCCTACGAGCAGTACTTC. Amino acids: CASSRRGQGSYEQYF.